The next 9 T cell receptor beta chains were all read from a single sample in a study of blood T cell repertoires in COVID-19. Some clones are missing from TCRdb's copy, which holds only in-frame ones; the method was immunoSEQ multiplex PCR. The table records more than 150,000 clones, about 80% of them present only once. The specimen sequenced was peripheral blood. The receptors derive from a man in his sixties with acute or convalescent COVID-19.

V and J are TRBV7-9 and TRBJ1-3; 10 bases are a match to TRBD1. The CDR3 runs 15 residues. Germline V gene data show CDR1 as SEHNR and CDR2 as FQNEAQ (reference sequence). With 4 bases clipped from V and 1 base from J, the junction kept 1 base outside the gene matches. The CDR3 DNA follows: TGTGCCAGCAGCTCGGGACAGGGGTCTGGAAACACCATATATTTT. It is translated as CASSSGQGSGNTIYF.

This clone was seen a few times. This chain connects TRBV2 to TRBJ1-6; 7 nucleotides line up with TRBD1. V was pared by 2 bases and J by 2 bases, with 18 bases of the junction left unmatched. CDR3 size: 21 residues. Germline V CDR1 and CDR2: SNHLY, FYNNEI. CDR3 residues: CASSEREAGQSSRAYNSPLHF. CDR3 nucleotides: TGTGCCAGCAGTGAAAGGGAGGCGGGACAGAGCTCTAGAGCCTATAATTCACCCCTCCACTTT. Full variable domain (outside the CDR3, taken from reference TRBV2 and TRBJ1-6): EPEVTQTPSHQVTQMGQEVILRCVPISNHLYFYWYRQILGQKVEFLVSFYNNEISEKSEIFDDQFSVERPDGSNFTLKIRSTKLEDSAMYFCASSEREAGQSSRAYNSPLHFGNGTRLTVT.

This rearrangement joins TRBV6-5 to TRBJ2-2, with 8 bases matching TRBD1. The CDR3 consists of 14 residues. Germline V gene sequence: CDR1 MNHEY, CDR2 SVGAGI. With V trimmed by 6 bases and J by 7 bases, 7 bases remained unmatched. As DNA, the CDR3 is TGTGCCAGCAGCCTGGGACAGGATTTCGGGGAGCTGTTTTTT. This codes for CASSLGQDFGELFF.

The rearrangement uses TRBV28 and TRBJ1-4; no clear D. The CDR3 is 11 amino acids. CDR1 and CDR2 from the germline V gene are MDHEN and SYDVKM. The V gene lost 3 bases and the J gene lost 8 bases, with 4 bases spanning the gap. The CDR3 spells CASSFVEKLFF. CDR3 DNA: TGTGCCAGCAGTTTTGTAGAAAAACTGTTTTTT.

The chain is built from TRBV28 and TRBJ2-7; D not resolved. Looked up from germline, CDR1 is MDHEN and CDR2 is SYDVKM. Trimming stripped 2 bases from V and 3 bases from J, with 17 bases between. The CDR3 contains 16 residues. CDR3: CASSLPSLVGIYEQYF. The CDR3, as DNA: TGTGCCAGCAGTTTACCCTCTCTAGTGGGTATCTACGAGCAGTACTTC.

Written as DNA, the CDR3 is TGTGCCAGCTCACCTGCCGACACCAGCAATCAGCCCCAGCATTTT. Protein: CASSPADTSNQPQHF. V is TRBV18 and J is TRBJ1-5, with D hard to call. The CDR3 spans 15 residues. Germline values: CDR1 KGHSH, CDR2 LQKENI. V lost 3 bases, J lost 1 base, and 10 bases lay in between.

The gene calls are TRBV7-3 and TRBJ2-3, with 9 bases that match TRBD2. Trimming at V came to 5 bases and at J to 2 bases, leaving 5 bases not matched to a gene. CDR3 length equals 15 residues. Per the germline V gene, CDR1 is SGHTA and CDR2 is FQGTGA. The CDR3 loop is CASSPGLAVTDTQYF. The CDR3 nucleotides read TGTGCCAGCAGCCCGGGACTAGCCGTCACAGATACGCAGTATTTT. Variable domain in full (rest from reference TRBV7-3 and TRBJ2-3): GAGVSQTPSNKVTEKGKYVELRCDPISGHTALYWYRQSLGQGPEFLIYFQGTGAADDSGLPNDRFFAVRPEGSVSTLKIQRTERGDSAVYLCASSPGLAVTDTQYFGPGTRLTVL.

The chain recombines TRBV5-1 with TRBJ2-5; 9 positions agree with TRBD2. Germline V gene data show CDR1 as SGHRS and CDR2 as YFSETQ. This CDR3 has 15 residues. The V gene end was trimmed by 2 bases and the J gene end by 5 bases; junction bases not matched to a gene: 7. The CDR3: CASSLVAGGRETQYF. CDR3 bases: TGCGCCAGCAGCTTAGTCGCGGGAGGGCGTGAGACCCAGTACTTC.

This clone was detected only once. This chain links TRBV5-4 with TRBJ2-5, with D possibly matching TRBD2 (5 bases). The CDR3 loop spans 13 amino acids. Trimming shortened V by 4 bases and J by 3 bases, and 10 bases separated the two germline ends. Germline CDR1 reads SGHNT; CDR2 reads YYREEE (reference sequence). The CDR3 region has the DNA TGTGCCAGCAGCCGGGCGAGGGAAGAGACCCAGTACTTC. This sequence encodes CASSRAREETQYF.